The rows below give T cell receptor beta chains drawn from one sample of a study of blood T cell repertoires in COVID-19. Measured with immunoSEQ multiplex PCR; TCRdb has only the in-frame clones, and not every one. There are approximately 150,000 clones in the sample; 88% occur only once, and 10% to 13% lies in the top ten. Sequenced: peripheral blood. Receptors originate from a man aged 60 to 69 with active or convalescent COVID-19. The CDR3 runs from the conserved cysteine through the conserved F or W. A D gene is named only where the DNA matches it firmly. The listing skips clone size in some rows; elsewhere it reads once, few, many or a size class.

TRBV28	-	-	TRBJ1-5	TGTGCCAGCAGTTTTCGGGGGTATAGCAATCAGCCCCAGCATTTT	CASSFRGYSNQPQHF
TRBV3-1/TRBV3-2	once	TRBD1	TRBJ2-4	TGTGCCAGCAGCCTGAGGGGGCAGGACAAAAACATTCAGTACTTC	CASSLRGQDKNIQYF
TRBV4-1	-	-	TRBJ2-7	TGCGCCAGCAGCCACCCCGGCACAGGGGGGAGCGGGATTGCCTACGAGCAGTACTTC	CASSHPGTGGSGIAYEQYF
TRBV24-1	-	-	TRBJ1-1	TGTGCCACCAGTGATTTTAGGGGGTACACTGAAGCTTTCTTT	CATSDFRGYTEAFF
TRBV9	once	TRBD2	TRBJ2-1	TGTGCCAGCAGCGTAGTTACTAGCGGGTACAATGAGCAGTTCTTC	CASSVVTSGYNEQFF
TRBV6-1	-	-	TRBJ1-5	TGTGCCAGCAGTGAAATCGGGCAGGGGAGTCAGCCCCAGCATTTT	CASSEIGQGSQPQHF
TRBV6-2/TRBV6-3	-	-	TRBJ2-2	TGTGCCAGCAGTTACGGGACTGCTAGAGCGAACACCGGGGAGCTGTTTTTT	CASSYGTARANTGELFF
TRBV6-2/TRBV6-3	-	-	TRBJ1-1	TGTGCCAGCAGTATATGGAACACTGAAGCTTTCTTT	CASSIWNTEAFF
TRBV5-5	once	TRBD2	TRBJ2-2	TGTGCCAGCAGCGTTCTAGCGGGAGAAACCGGGGAGCTGTTTTTT	CASSVLAGETGELFF
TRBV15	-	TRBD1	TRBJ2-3	TGTGCCACCAGCACACATCGGGACAGCTACACAGATACGCAGTATTTT	CATSTHRDSYTDTQYF
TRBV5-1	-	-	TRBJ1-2	TGCGCCAGCAGCTTGGCCGGGGAAGGAGATGGCTACACCTTC	CASSLAGEGDGYTF
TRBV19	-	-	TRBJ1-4	TGTGCCAGTAGCCCCGGGGGGGCTGGTAATGAAAAACTGTTTTTT	CASSPGGAGNEKLFF
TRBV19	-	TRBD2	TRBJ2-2	TGTGCCAGTAGCTCGACTAGCGGAGACACCGGGGAGCTGTTTTTT	CASSSTSGDTGELFF
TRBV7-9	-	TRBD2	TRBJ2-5	TGTGCCAGCAGCCCGCGGACTAGCGAGGAGACCCAGTACTTC	CASSPRTSEETQYF
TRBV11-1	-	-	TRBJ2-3	TGTGCCAGCAGCTTATTAGAGTACACAGATACGCAGTATTTT	CASSLLEYTDTQYF
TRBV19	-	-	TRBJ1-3	TGTGCCAGTAGTATAGCTGCCGGGATCTCTGGAAACACCATATATTTT	CASSIAAGISGNTIYF
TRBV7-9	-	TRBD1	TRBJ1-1	TGTGCCAGCAGCTCCCGGACAGGGGAAACGAGCTTACGAGCTTTCTTT	CASSSRTGETSLRAFF
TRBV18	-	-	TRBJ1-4	TGTGCCAGCTCACCATCCCAGGGTATGAGAGAAAAACTGTTTTTT	CASSPSQGMREKLFF
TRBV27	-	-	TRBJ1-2	TGTGCCAGCAGCCTTTCTGGGCGGGTGAATGGCTACACCTTC	CASSLSGRVNGYTF
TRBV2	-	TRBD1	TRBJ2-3	TGTGCCAGCAGTAGGGACAGGGGTGCAGATACGCAGTATTTT	CASSRDRGADTQYF
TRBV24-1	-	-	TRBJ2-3	TGTGCCACCAGTGCCGAGCCGGACCGGGGTAATACGCAGTATTTT	CATSAEPDRGNTQYF
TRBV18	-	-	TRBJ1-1	TGTGCCAGCTCACGTGGACAGAACACTGAAGCTTTCTTT	CASSRGQNTEAFF
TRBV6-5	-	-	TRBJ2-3	TGTGCCAGCTCTCCCTTTAGCACAGATACGCAGTATTTT	CASSPFSTDTQYF
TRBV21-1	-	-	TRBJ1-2	-	CASSKWGQGNGYTF
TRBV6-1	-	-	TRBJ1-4	TGTGCCAGCAGTGAAGATTACAGCGGGGAAAAACTGTTTTTT	CASSEDYSGEKLFF
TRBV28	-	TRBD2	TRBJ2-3	TGTGCCAGCCGGAGCGGGAGGGGCACAGATACGCAGTATTTT	CASRSGRGTDTQYF
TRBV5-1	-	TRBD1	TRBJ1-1	TGCGCCAGCAGCTCGGACAGGGTCACTGAAGCTTTCTTT	CASSSDRVTEAFF
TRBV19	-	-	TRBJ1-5	TGTGCCACCGGACAGAGCTACCAGCATTTT	CATGQSYQHF
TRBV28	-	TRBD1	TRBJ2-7	TGTGCCAGCAGCTTCGCCGGGACAGGGTACGAGCAGTACTTC	CASSFAGTGYEQYF
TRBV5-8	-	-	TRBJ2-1	TGTGCCAGCAGCTTGAAGCCGAAACTCACTACCAATGAGCAGTTCTTC	CASSLKPKLTTNEQFF
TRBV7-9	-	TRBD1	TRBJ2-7	TGTGCCAGCAGTTCCGTAGAGTGGACAGGGGGCGGGAACGAGCAGTACTTC	CASSSVEWTGGGNEQYF
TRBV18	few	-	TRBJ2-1	TGTGCCAGCTCACCACCAAAAGGGGAAGCCAGCCTACGCAATGAGCAGTTCTTC	CASSPPKGEASLRNEQFF
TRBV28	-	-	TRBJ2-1	TGTGCCAGCAGTGAGTACAATGAGCAGTTCTTC	CASSEYNEQFF
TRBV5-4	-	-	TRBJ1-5	TGTGCCAGCAGTAACAGAGGGAACAATCAGCCCCAGCATTTT	CASSNRGNNQPQHF
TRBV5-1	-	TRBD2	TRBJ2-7	TGCGCCAGCAGCCCCGGGACTAGCGGTTTCTCCTACGAGCAGTACTTC	CASSPGTSGFSYEQYF
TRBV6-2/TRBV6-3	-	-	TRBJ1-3	TGTGCCAGCAGTTACGACAGGATCTCTGGAAACACCATATATTTT	CASSYDRISGNTIYF
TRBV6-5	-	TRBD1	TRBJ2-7	TGTGCCAGCAGTTACTCTCGGGACAGGGGCCGCGAGCAGTACTTC	CASSYSRDRGREQYF
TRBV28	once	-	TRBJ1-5	TGTGCCAGCACAATGAGTCTTCAGCCCCAGCATTTT	CASTMSLQPQHF
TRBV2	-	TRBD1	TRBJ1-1	TGTGCCAGCAGTCGAAACAGGGGGAACACTGAAGCTTTCTTT	CASSRNRGNTEAFF
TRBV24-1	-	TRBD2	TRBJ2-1	TGTGCCACCAGTGATCCCAGCGGGAGAGGCCACAATGAGCAGTTCTTC	CATSDPSGRGHNEQFF
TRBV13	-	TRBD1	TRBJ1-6	TGTGCCAGCAGCTTAGGCCGGGGGCAGGGGGACAATAATTCACCCCTCCACTTT	CASSLGRGQGDNNSPLHF
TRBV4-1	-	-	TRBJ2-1	TGCGCCAGCAGCCAAGAATCAAGCCGGGACTTACCACGCTACAATGAGCAGTTCTTC	CASSQESSRDLPRYNEQFF